What follows are 18 T cell receptor beta chains derived from one specimen sequenced in a study of cytomegalovirus exposure and HLA in healthy donors. The PCR was carried out with 60 Vbeta primers and 13 Jbeta primers. TCRdb's copy holds only in-frame clones and misses some; the assay was immunoSEQ multiplex PCR. This sample has 200,000 to 250,000 clones, with about 70% found just once. Sequences were obtained from PBMCs. The receptors stem from a woman under 40 in good health and CMV-seronegative.

J is TRBJ2-7 and V is TRBV5-1; no clear D gene. Germline V gene sequence: CDR1 SGHRS, CDR2 YFSETQ. Between the trimmed V and J ends, which lost 0 bases and 0 bases, there was a span of 7 bases. The CDR3 covers 14 residues. The DNA for the CDR3 is TGCGCCAGCAGCTTGGAGTACAACTCCTACGAGCAGTACTTC. It translates to CASSLEYNSYEQYF.

This clone has only a few counts. The chain combines TRBV4-1 with TRBJ2-5; TRBD2 aligns across 7 bases. This CDR3 contains 14 residues. The V and J ends lost 4 bases and 3 bases, in that order; junction bases with no gene match: 5. In germline, CDR1 is MGHRA, CDR2 YSYEKL. DNA of the CDR3: TGCGCCAGCAGCCGGGGACTAACTAAAGAGACCCAGTACTTC. Amino acid sequence: CASSRGLTKETQYF.

The chain is built from TRBV11-2 and TRBJ2-5; perhaps TRBD1 as D (5 bases). Germline CDR1 and CDR2: SGHAT and FQNNGV. Trimming left V 0 bases short and J 2 bases short, with 7 bases between. This CDR3 is built from 14 residues. CDR3 DNA sequence: TGTGCCAGCAGCTTAGAAGACAGTCAAGAGACCCAGTACTTC. Its translation: CASSLEDSQETQYF.

V and J are TRBV5-4 and TRBJ1-4; D gene uncertain. V gave up 4 bases and J gave up 4 bases, with 14 bases separating them. From germline, CDR1 is SGHNT and CDR2 YYREEE (reference sequence). This CDR3 has 15 residues. This chain's CDR3 is CASSTRPGDNEKLFF. The CDR3 DNA reads as TGTGCCAGCAGCACTCGTCCGGGAGATAATGAAAAACTGTTTTTT.

The V and J genes are TRBV27 and TRBJ2-1, with D perhaps TRBD1 (6 bases). V was clipped by 5 bases and J by 4 bases, with 12 bases between them. The CDR3 extends over 14 amino acids. Per the germline V gene, CDR1 is MNHEY and CDR2 is SMNVEV (reference sequence). The CDR3 loop is CASSPLGQYNEQFF. DNA for the CDR3: TGTGCCAGCAGTCCCCTTGGACAGTACAATGAGCAGTTCTTC.

The J gene is TRBJ2-7, the V gene TRBV10-3, with 10 bases fitting TRBD1. CDR3 length equals 15 residues. The ends lost 4 bases at V and 2 bases at J; junction bases unmatched: 5. Germline assignment: CDR1 ENHRY and CDR2 SYGVKD. The CDR3 coding sequence is TGTGCCATCAGTGCTGTGGGACAGGGGACCTACGAGCAGTACTTC. Protein sequence: CAISAVGQGTYEQYF.

The chain links TRBV12-5 to TRBJ2-3; a weak D match, TRBD2 (6 bases). CDR3 length: 16 amino acids. Germline CDR1 and CDR2: LGHNT and FRNRAP. The V end was cut by 1 base, the J end by 5 bases, with 16 bases between. CDR3: CASGLDGLGAGDTQYF. The CDR3 DNA sequence: TGTGCTAGTGGTTTGGACGGGCTGGGAGCGGGAGATACGCAGTATTTT.

V and J are TRBV7-6 and TRBJ2-3, with a tentative D call TRBD1 (5 bases). CDR1 is SGHVS, CDR2 FNYEAQ, per germline. Trimming shortened V by 5 bases and J by 5 bases, and 8 bases separated the two germline ends. The length of the CDR3 is 12 residues. The CDR3 nucleotides read TGTGCCAGCAGCCCGCAGGGAGATACGCAGTATTTT. It codes for CASSPQGDTQYF.

This chain joins TRBV6-1 and TRBJ2-7; 7 nucleotides align to TRBD1. Trimming cost V 10 bases and J 2 bases; bases outside gene matches: 11. Germline CDR1 and CDR2: MNHNS and SASEGT. This CDR3 comprises 14 residues. This CDR3 is CATLGQLPPYEQYF. Written as DNA, the CDR3 is TGTGCCACGCTGGGACAGTTACCCCCCTACGAGCAGTACTTC.

The V gene is TRBV9, the J gene TRBJ1-2, with 9 bases fitting TRBD1. The length of the CDR3 is 13 residues. Per the germline V gene, CDR1 is SGDLS and CDR2 is YYNGEE. J was trimmed by 8 bases and V by 3 bases; bases with no gene match: 5. The CDR3 DNA reads TGTGCCAGCAGCGACCGGGACAGGGAAGGCTACACCTTC. This sequence encodes CASSDRDREGYTF.

The V gene is TRBV2, the J gene TRBJ1-1, with a possible D match to TRBD1 (6 bases). The V gene's germline CDR1 is SNHLY and CDR2 FYNNEI. V lost 5 bases and J 3 bases, leaving 7 bases between the germline ends. CDR3 size: 12 residues. The CDR3 reads CASSNRDTEAFF. For the CDR3, the DNA is TGTGCCAGCAGTAACAGGGACACTGAAGCTTTCTTT.

This chain uses TRBV30 with TRBJ1-2, with D maybe TRBD1 (6 bases). Trimming took off 1 base at V and 5 bases at J, with 11 bases between the two ends. CDR1 and CDR2 from the germline V gene are GTSNPN and SVGIG (reference sequence). The CDR3 is 13 amino acids. The CDR3 sequence is CAWSDDGQYGYTF. The CDR3 nucleotides are TGTGCCTGGAGTGACGACGGACAGTATGGCTACACCTTC. The full variable domain, with the rest looked up from reference TRBV30 and TRBJ1-2, is SQTIHQWPATLVQPVGSPLSLECTVEGTSNPNLYWYRQAAGRGLQLLFYSVGIGQISSEVPQNLSASRPQDRQFILSSKKLLLSDSGFYLCAWSDDGQYGYTFGSGTRLTVV.

This clone was found a few times. The chain links TRBV5-1 to TRBJ1-1, with TRBD1 matching 12 bases. CDR3 length: 16 residues. Germline CDR1 SGHRS, CDR2 YFSETQ. V lost 4 bases to trimming and J lost 7 bases; unmatched junction nucleotides: 11. The CDR3 loop is CASSLGQGAKTVEAFF. CDR3 coding DNA: TGCGCCAGCAGCCTGGGACAGGGGGCGAAAACGGTTGAAGCTTTCTTT.

The chain combines TRBV30 with TRBJ2-1, with no clear D. This CDR3 spans 11 amino acids. V dropped 8 bases and J dropped 3 bases, with 8 bases sitting between them. From germline, CDR1 is GTSNPN and CDR2 SVGIG (reference sequence). This CDR3 reads CALEVYNEQFF. The CDR3 region has the DNA TGTGCCCTCGAGGTCTACAATGAGCAGTTCTTC.

The V and J genes are TRBV7-2 and TRBJ2-7; 8 bases are shared with TRBD2. The CDR3 length is 15 residues. CDR1 is SGHTA, CDR2 FQGNSA, per germline. With V trimmed by 5 bases and J by 2 bases, 8 bases remained unmatched. The CDR3: CASSHGGGLTYEQYF. Here the CDR3 DNA reads TGTGCCAGCAGCCACGGCGGGGGGCTGACCTACGAGCAGTACTTC.

The chain employs TRBV29-1 and TRBJ1-1; possibly TRBD1 for D (5 bases). Deletions cut 4 bases from V and 3 bases from J, with 18 bases between. Germline V gives CDR1 SQVTM, CDR2 ANQGSEA. This CDR3 spans 15 amino acids. In nucleotides, the CDR3 is TGCAGCGTTGTTGGGGTGGGGGGGTATGACACTGAAGCTTTCTTT. Translating gives CSVVGVGGYDTEAFF.

The J gene is TRBJ1-2, the V gene TRBV6-5, with 7 nucleotides matching TRBD1. Germline CDR1 and CDR2: MNHEY and SVGAGI. The CDR3 runs 14 residues. Losses at the gene ends were 2 bases for V and 1 base for J; bases not matched to a gene: 1. The CDR3 sequence is CASSYDRDNYGYTF. The CDR3 coding sequence is TGTGCCAGCAGTTACGACAGGGATAACTATGGCTACACCTTC.

The chain joins TRBV6-5 to TRBJ1-1, with TRBD1 as a possible D gene (6 bases). Germline assignment: CDR1 MNHEY and CDR2 SVGAGI. V was cut by 8 bases and J by 8 bases, with 21 bases left in between. The CDR3 loop spans 14 amino acids. The CDR3 DNA reads TGTGCCAGCTGCTTGTCCGCAGTGGGGGCGGAAGCTTTCTTT. It encodes CASCLSAVGAEAFF.